A selection of T cell receptor beta chains follows, all from one sample in a study of blood T cell repertoires in COVID-19. TCRdb keeps only in-frame clones here, not all; method: immunoSEQ multiplex PCR. Seen here are a few hundred thousand clones, about nine tenths observed once, and the top ten hold 3.5% to 4.5%. Sequencing was carried out using peripheral blood. These receptors came from a man aged 50-59 years with acute or convalescent COVID-19. Both conserved end residues are part of each CDR3. The D gene is left open where the match is weak. Some rows have no size entry. The others give once, few or many, or a class for an expanded clone.

v_call	j_call	d_call	clone_size	cdr3_aa	cdr3_nt
TRBV2	TRBJ2-2	NA	NA	CASSVTRLATGELFF	TGTGCCAGCAGTGTCACCAGGCTAGCCACCGGGGAGCTGTTTTTT
TRBV5-4	TRBJ1-3	NA	few	CASSLAPTKPGNTIYF	TGTGCCAGCAGCTTGGCCCCGACAAAACCTGGAAACACCATATATTTT
TRBV5-1	TRBJ1-2	TRBD1	NA	CASRYVSGQDYGYTF	TGCGCCAGCAGGTACGTCTCGGGACAGGACTATGGCTACACCTTC
TRBV7-2	TRBJ2-2	NA	once	CASSLAAVEITGELFF	TGTGCCAGCAGCTTAGCGGCAGTTGAAATCACCGGGGAGCTGTTTTTT
TRBV14	TRBJ2-3	TRBD2	NA	CASSQERGGVNTQYF	TGTGCCAGCAGCCAAGAACGCGGGGGTGTTAATACGCAGTATTTT
TRBV7-2	TRBJ2-5	TRBD2	NA	CASSPTSGGPQETQYF	TGTGCCAGCAGCCCAACTAGCGGGGGGCCACAAGAGACCCAGTACTTC
TRBV2	TRBJ1-5	TRBD1	NA	CASKPGQGRSNQPQHF	TGTGCCAGCAAACCCGGACAGGGAAGGAGCAATCAGCCCCAGCATTTT
TRBV18	TRBJ1-2	NA	NA	CASSPGDNGYTF	TGTGCCAGCTCACCGGGAGACAACGGCTACACCTTC
TRBV3-1/TRBV3-2	TRBJ1-1	NA	few	CASSPSQGGGVKAFF	TGTGCCAGCAGCCCCTCCCAGGGAGGCGGAGTGAAGGCTTTCTTT
TRBV2	TRBJ1-2	NA	NA	CASSEQGQNGYTF	TGTGCCAGCAGTGAACAGGGGCAAAATGGCTACACCTTC
TRBV7-8	TRBJ2-7	NA	few	CASSLPRNEQYF	TGTGCCAGCAGCTTACCGCGGAACGAGCAGTACTTC
TRBV27	TRBJ1-2	NA	NA	CASSSSTSNSYGYTF	TGTGCCAGCAGTTCCTCGACGTCAAACAGCTATGGCTACACCTTC
TRBV6-6	TRBJ1-4	NA	NA	CASSPRDSNEKLFF	TGTGCCAGCAGCCCTCGGGACTCTAATGAAAAACTGTTTTTT
TRBV6-5	TRBJ1-3	NA	NA	CASDSRGASGNTIYF	TGTGCCAGCGACTCACGGGGGGCGAGCGGAAACACCATATATTTT
TRBV5-8	TRBJ1-3	NA	NA	CASSAQGLAGNTIYF	TGTGCCAGCAGCGCACAGGGACTAGCTGGAAACACCATATATTTT
TRBV29-1	TRBJ2-5	NA	NA	CSVEGGEETQYF	TGCAGCGTTGAGGGTGGAGAAGAGACCCAGTACTTC
TRBV18	TRBJ1-4	TRBD1	NA	CASSLGQGLFF	TGTGCCAGCTCACTCGGACAGGGGCTGTTTTTT
TRBV19	TRBJ1-5	NA	once	CASGTLDSGNQPQHF	TGTGCCAGCGGGACACTTGACAGTGGCAATCAGCCCCAGCATTTT
TRBV6-4	TRBJ1-2	NA	NA	CASSGPGGYGYTF	TGTGCCAGCAGTGGGCCGGGAGGCTATGGCTACACCTTC
TRBV14	TRBJ1-5	TRBD1	NA	CASSPGTDQPQHF	TGTGCCAGCAGCCCCGGGACAGATCAGCCCCAGCATTTT
TRBV7-2	TRBJ2-2	NA	NA	CASSPSEWGDTGELFF	TGTGCCAGCAGCCCCAGCGAGTGGGGAGACACCGGGGAGCTGTTTTTT
TRBV4-1	TRBJ1-6	NA	NA	CASSPDWTEGNSPLHF	TGCGCCAGCAGCCCCGATTGGACAGAGGGTAATTCACCCCTCCACTTT
TRBV7-2	TRBJ2-3	NA	NA	CASSLLSSTDTQYF	TGTGCCAGCAGCTTACTCTCTAGCACAGATACGCAGTATTTT
TRBV4-1	TRBJ1-2	NA	NA	CASSQVLQLFPNYGYTF	TGCGCCAGCAGCCAGGTGCTACAACTATTCCCCAACTATGGCTACACCTTC
TRBV6-5	TRBJ1-4	NA	NA	CASSYSGGGLKEKLFF	TGTGCCAGCAGTTACTCAGGCGGGGGGCTAAAGGAAAAACTGTTTTTT
TRBV2	TRBJ1-6	TRBD1	NA	CASSLGQGRNSPLHF	TGTGCCAGCAGTTTGGGACAGGGTAGGAATTCACCCCTCCACTTT
TRBV5-1	TRBJ1-2	NA	NA	CASSLQEHYGYTF	TGCGCCAGCAGCTTACAGGAGCACTATGGCTACACCTTC
TRBV14	TRBJ2-1	NA	NA	CASSRQGWEQFF	TGTGCCAGCAGCCGGCAGGGCTGGGAGCAGTTCTTC
TRBV19	TRBJ1-4	TRBD1	NA	CASSPGQATNEKLFF	TGTGCCAGTTCTCCGGGACAGGCAACTAATGAAAAACTGTTTTTT
TRBV3-1/TRBV3-2	TRBJ2-5	TRBD1	once	CASSPGQGIQETQYF	TGTGCCAGCAGCCCCGGACAGGGCATCCAAGAGACCCAGTACTTC
TRBV18	TRBJ1-1	TRBD1	few	CASSPGPGQGNTEAFF	TGTGCCAGCTCACCAGGACCGGGACAGGGGAACACTGAAGCTTTCTTT
TRBV7-9	TRBJ1-1	NA	NA	CASSLPTGMKTEAFF	TGTGCCAGCAGCTTACCCACGGGAATGAAAACTGAAGCTTTCTTT
TRBV6-5	TRBJ1-2	NA	NA	CASTPDSLGGYTF	TGTGCCAGCACCCCGGACAGCCTAGGGGGCTACACCTTC
TRBV6-4	TRBJ1-1	TRBD1	NA	CASSDQTGTQAFF	TGTGCCAGCAGTGACCAGACAGGGACCCAAGCTTTCTTT
TRBV5-1	TRBJ1-2	TRBD1	NA	CASSAGQVWGYGYTF	TGCGCCAGCAGCGCCGGACAGGTCTGGGGCTATGGCTACACCTTC
TRBV19	TRBJ1-1	NA	NA	CASIKAAGPEAFF	TGTGCCAGTATAAAGGCCGCGGGACCTGAAGCTTTCTTT
TRBV3-1/TRBV3-2	TRBJ2-2	NA	NA	CASSQAGSGGTGELFF	TGTGCCAGCAGCCAGGCTGGATCCGGAGGCACCGGGGAGCTGTTTTTT
TRBV5-6	TRBJ2-6	TRBD1	NA	CASSFRGLGANVLTF	TGTGCCAGCAGCTTCAGGGGGCTTGGGGCCAACGTCCTGACTTTC
TRBV19	TRBJ1-2	NA	once	CASSSTVFYGYTF	TGTGCCAGTAGTTCGACAGTATTCTATGGCTACACCTTC
TRBV4-1	TRBJ2-5	NA	few	CASSQDRGETQYF	TGCGCCAGCAGCCAAGACAGGGGTGAGACCCAGTACTTC
TRBV2	TRBJ2-3	TRBD2	NA	CASSFRAGGTDTQYF	TGTGCCAGCAGTTTCAGAGCGGGGGGAACAGATACGCAGTATTTT
TRBV7-9	TRBJ1-4	TRBD1	few	CASRPGQVNEKLFF	TGTGCCAGCAGACCGGGACAGGTTAATGAAAAACTGTTTTTT
TRBV27	TRBJ1-5	TRBD1	NA	CASSFSRGNSNQPQHF	TGTGCCAGCAGTTTTTCCAGGGGGAATAGCAATCAGCCCCAGCATTTT
TRBV5-1	TRBJ1-2	TRBD1	NA	CASSLARTGPDGYTF	TGCGCCAGCAGCTTGGCCAGGACAGGGCCGGATGGCTACACCTTC
TRBV2	TRBJ1-1	NA	NA	CASNDRPNTEAFF	TGTGCCAGCAATGACAGGCCGAACACTGAAGCTTTCTTT
TRBV30	TRBJ1-2	NA	NA	CAWNTGPYGYTF	TGTGCCTGGAACACAGGGCCCTATGGCTACACCTTC
TRBV30	TRBJ1-6	NA	NA	CASRGTNSPLHF	TGTGCCTCAAGGGGGACCAATTCACCCCTCCACTTT
TRBV10-1	TRBJ1-1	TRBD1	NA	CASSDMPGQANTEAFF	TGCGCCAGCAGTGATATGCCGGGACAGGCAAACACTGAAGCTTTCTTT
TRBV14	TRBJ1-2	NA	NA	CASSQDAGVGYGYTF	TGTGCCAGCAGCCAAGATGCGGGGGTCGGGTATGGCTACACCTTC
TRBV14	TRBJ2-7	NA	NA	CASSQGILVYEQYF	TGTGCCAGCAGCCAAGGTATTTTAGTCTACGAGCAGTACTTC
TRBV11-1	TRBJ1-2	NA	NA	CASSTGDYGYTF	TGTGCCAGCAGCACGGGGGACTATGGCTACACCTTC
TRBV18	TRBJ1-1	TRBD1	NA	CASSPKRQGAAGRTEAFF	TGTGCCAGCTCACCGAAACGCCAGGGGGCTGCTGGGAGGACTGAAGCTTTCTTT